This is a list of T cell receptor beta chains from one sample in a study of blood T cell repertoires in COVID-19. Using immunoSEQ multiplex PCR, the repertoire was profiled, and TCRdb retains in-frame clones only, with some absent. The data contain under 300,000 clones, around 87% of them singletons. Sequencing was performed on PBMCs or T cells enriched from blood (not recorded which). These receptors were collected from a woman aged 45 to 65 who had recovered from COVID-19. CDR3s include the opening cysteine and the closing phenylalanine or tryptophan. A D gene is named only where the DNA matches it firmly. Only some rows state a clone size, as once, few, many or a class for expanded clones.

j_call clone_size v_call d_call cdr3_aa cdr3_nt
TRBJ2-1 . TRBV7-2 TRBD2 CASSLEGHYSGGGGEQFF TGTGCCAGCAGCTTAGAGGGCCACTATAGCGGGGGCGGAGGTGAGCAGTTCTTC
TRBJ2-5 . TRBV18 . CASADLGRETQYF TGTGCCAGCGCCGACCTGGGCCGGGAGACCCAGTACTTC
TRBJ2-2 . TRBV10-1 TRBD2 CASSTGTSGSGELFF TGCGCCAGCAGTACCGGGACTAGCGGGAGCGGGGAGCTGTTTTTT
TRBJ2-1 . TRBV5-5 TRBD2 CASSSSGSSYNEQFF TGTGCCAGCAGCTCGAGCGGGAGCTCCTACAATGAGCAGTTCTTC
TRBJ2-1 . TRBV28 . CASSLENEQFF TGTGCCAGCAGTCTAGAGAATGAGCAGTTCTTC
TRBJ2-1 . TRBV7-9 TRBD2 CASSSQLAEGEQFF TGTGCCAGCAGCTCGCAACTAGCGGAGGGTGAGCAGTTCTTC
TRBJ1-2 . TRBV12-3/TRBV12-4 TRBD1 CASSRQGRYGYTF TGTGCCAGCAGTAGACAGGGAAGGTATGGCTACACCTTC
TRBJ2-6 . TRBV19 . CASSILYRESGANVLTF TGTGCCAGTAGTATTTTGTACAGGGAGTCTGGGGCCAACGTCCTGACTTTC
TRBJ2-3 . TRBV19 . CATGGANTDTQYF TGTGCCACCGGTGGGGCCAACACAGATACGCAGTATTTT
TRBJ2-1 . TRBV7-9 . CASSIGTRGTYNEQFF TGTGCCAGCAGCATTGGGACTCGGGGGACCTACAATGAGCAGTTCTTC
TRBJ2-7 . TRBV10-3 TRBD1 CAISTTGSPYEQYF TGTGCCATCAGTACGACAGGGTCCCCCTACGAGCAGTACTTC
TRBJ2-7 . TRBV10-3 TRBD1 CAIRVGTGGSYEQYF TGTGCCATCAGGGTCGGGACAGGGGGCAGTTATGAGCAGTACTTC
TRBJ1-1 . TRBV21-1 . CASSLWTANTEAFF TGTGCCAGCAGCCTTTGGACAGCGAACACTGAAGCTTTCTTT
TRBJ1-3 . TRBV25-1 . CASSAWRERNTIYF TGTGCCAGCAGTGCATGGCGGGAGAGAAACACCATATATTTT
TRBJ2-1 . TRBV11-3 . CASSLGLAHYNEQFF TGTGCCAGCAGCTTAGGGCTAGCCCACTACAATGAGCAGTTCTTC
TRBJ2-2 . TRBV29-1 . CSVELYTGELFF TGCAGCGTCGAACTCTACACCGGGGAGCTGTTTTTT
TRBJ2-7 . TRBV7-9 TRBD1 CASSQTDRGARYEQYF TGTGCCAGCAGCCAGACAGACAGGGGAGCGAGGTACGAGCAGTACTTC
TRBJ1-2 . TRBV7-9 . CASDDRTLGDGYTF TGTGCCAGCGACGACAGGACCCTCGGTGATGGCTACACCTTC
TRBJ1-6 . TRBV6-2/TRBV6-3 . CASSPTGSRANSPLHF TGTGCCAGCAGCCCTACAGGGTCCCGGGCGAATTCACCCCTCCACTTT
TRBJ1-6 . TRBV27 . CASSFSSYNSPLHF TGTGCCAGCAGTTTCAGCTCCTATAATTCACCCCTCCACTTT
TRBJ2-7 once TRBV27 . CASSKQGVGRLFGSVGIYEQYF TGTGCCAGCAGTAAACAGGGTGTCGGCCGTTTGTTTGGTTCAGTCGGAATCTACGAGCAGTACTTC
TRBJ2-3 . TRBV9 TRBD2 CASSVGTSGRLADTQYF TGTGCCAGCAGCGTAGGTACTAGCGGGAGGTTGGCAGATACGCAGTATTTT
TRBJ2-1 . TRBV29-1 . CSVSPGYEQFF TGCAGCGTTTCCCCAGGGTATGAGCAGTTCTTC
TRBJ2-2 . TRBV3-1/TRBV3-2 . CASSQGAGFANTGELFF TGTGCCAGCAGCCAAGGGGCAGGTTTCGCGAACACCGGGGAGCTGTTTTTT
TRBJ2-1 once TRBV5-1 TRBD2 CASRSSGNAYNEQFF TGCGCCAGCAGGTCTAGCGGGAATGCCTACAATGAGCAGTTCTTC
TRBJ1-1 . TRBV18 . CASSPPMGDTEAFF TGTGCCAGCTCACCACCTATGGGAGACACTGAAGCTTTCTTT
TRBJ1-1 . TRBV29-1 TRBD1 CSVEGRGQGGNEAFF TGCAGCGTTGAAGGCCGTGGACAGGGAGGAAATGAAGCTTTCTTT
TRBJ2-1 . TRBV7-2 . CASTDRDEQFF TGTGCCAGCACCGATCGCGATGAGCAGTTCTTC
TRBJ2-2 once TRBV3-1/TRBV3-2 TRBD2 CASSRTSGRGNTGELFF TGTGCCAGCAGCCGGACTAGCGGGAGGGGGAACACCGGGGAGCTGTTTTTT
TRBJ1-2 . TRBV7-6 . CASSLKAATNYGYTF TGTGCCAGCAGCCTCAAGGCGGCAACTAACTATGGCTACACCTTC
TRBJ1-2 . TRBV28 TRBD1 CASSRGTGGRNYGYTF TGTGCCAGCAGTCGAGGGACAGGGGGGAGAAACTATGGCTACACCTTC
TRBJ1-1 . TRBV27 . CASSFRGNTEAFF TGTGCCAGCAGTTTCCGAGGGAACACTGAAGCTTTCTTT
TRBJ1-3 few TRBV6-5 . CASSPRGNTIYF TGTGCCAGCAGTCCGCGGGGAAACACCATATATTTT
TRBJ2-7 . TRBV7-9 TRBD1 CASSPRDRGDEQYF TGTGCCAGCAGCCCCCGGGACAGGGGGGACGAGCAGTACTTC
TRBJ2-5 . TRBV10-2 TRBD2 CASSRLAAYQETQYF TGCGCCAGCAGTCGGCTAGCGGCATACCAAGAGACCCAGTACTTC
TRBJ2-2 once TRBV5-3 TRBD2 CARSLGKGLAGFGTGELFF TGTGCCAGAAGCTTAGGGAAGGGCCTAGCGGGATTCGGGACCGGGGAGCTGTTTTTT
TRBJ1-1 . TRBV18 . CASSLESTGRVAFF TGTGCCAGCTCACTCGAGAGTACCGGGCGGGTAGCTTTCTTT
TRBJ2-6 . TRBV5-1 . CASSFSGGPSGANVLTF TGCGCCAGCAGCTTCTCAGGGGGGCCCTCTGGGGCCAACGTCCTGACTTTC
TRBJ2-7 few TRBV20-1 . CSANGAYEQYF TGCAGTGCCAACGGGGCCTACGAGCAGTACTTC
TRBJ2-2 . TRBV19 TRBD2 CASTGAGSTGELFF TGTGCCAGTACCGGAGCGGGATCTACCGGGGAGCTGTTTTTT
TRBJ2-2 . TRBV5-1 TRBD1 CASKKDPGQGTNTGELFF TGCGCCAGCAAAAAAGATCCGGGACAGGGGACGAACACCGGGGAGCTGTTTTTT
TRBJ1-2 . TRBV10-3 . CAISEDTLNYGYTF TGTGCCATCAGTGAGGACACTCTTAACTATGGCTACACCTTC
TRBJ2-7 few TRBV5-5 . CASSLGGQGPYEQYF TGTGCCAGCAGCTTGGGGGGGCAGGGACCCTACGAGCAGTACTTC